This is a list of T cell receptor beta chains from one sample in a study of ipilimumab plus nivolumab after autologous stem cell transplantation. The method was immunoSEQ multiplex PCR; TCRdb's version includes in-frame clones alone and lacks a portion of them. The repertoire holds approximately 40,000 clones, with about 91% as singletons. The sequenced sample was PBMCs, obtained in a trial of ipilimumab plus nivolumab as post-transplant consolidation. These TCRs come from a male donor with multiple myeloma. Both conserved end residues are part of each CDR3. A D gene is named only where the DNA matches it firmly. The listing skips clone size in some rows; elsewhere it reads once, few, many or a size class.

TRBV7-3	.	TRBJ2-7	.	TGTGCCAGCAGTTCCAGCTCCTACGAGCAGTACTTC	CASSSSSYEQYF
TRBV4-3	.	TRBJ2-1	TRBD1	TGCGCCAGCAGCCAAGGGACAGGGGGATTTGAGCAGTTCTTC	CASSQGTGGFEQFF
TRBV5-1	.	TRBJ2-3	.	TGCGCCAGCAGCAACCTAAACACAGATACGCAGTATTTT	CASSNLNTDTQYF
TRBV29-1	once	TRBJ2-3	.	TGCAGCGCCCACCTCAACCCAGATACGCAGTATTTT	CSAHLNPDTQYF
TRBV7-2	.	TRBJ2-7	TRBD1	TGTGCCAGCACCCTGGGACAGGTGATCGACGAGCAGTACTTC	CASTLGQVIDEQYF
TRBV6-6	.	TRBJ2-7	TRBD1	TGTGCCAGCAGTTACTCGGACAGGGGGCCGGGCGAGCAGTACTTC	CASSYSDRGPGEQYF
TRBV30	.	TRBJ2-3	TRBD2	TGTGCCTGGAGCACCGGGACTAGCGGGCCCCAGAGTACGCAGTATTTT	CAWSTGTSGPQSTQYF
TRBV7-9	.	TRBJ1-3	.	TGTGCCAGCAGCCTCCTCCTGGTGCGCTCTGGAAACACCATATATTTT	CASSLLLVRSGNTIYF
TRBV28	.	TRBJ2-1	.	TGTGCCAGCAGTCCCCCCGGGAGACGCAATGAGCAGTTCTTC	CASSPPGRRNEQFF
TRBV6-5	.	TRBJ2-3	.	TGTGCCAGCAGTCCTCAGCCTAGCACAGATACGCAGTATTTT	CASSPQPSTDTQYF
TRBV9	.	TRBJ1-2	TRBD1	TGTGCCAGCAGCGTAGCAGGGGGGGGTAGCTATGGCTACACCTTC	CASSVAGGGSYGYTF
TRBV2	.	TRBJ2-6	.	TGTGCCAGCAGGGCACACTTCTCTGGGGCCAACGTCCTGACTTTC	CASRAHFSGANVLTF
TRBV19	.	TRBJ2-1	TRBD2	TGTGCCAGTATAAAGACTAGCGGGAGGCCCAACCATGAGCAGTTCTTC	CASIKTSGRPNHEQFF
TRBV7-6	.	TRBJ2-1	.	TGTGCCAGCAGCTTAGCGCTCAGGAGCCCTCGGAGCTCCTACAATGAGCAGTTCTTC	CASSLALRSPRSSYNEQFF
TRBV10-1	few	TRBJ1-2	TRBD1	TGCGCCAGCAGTGAACAGGGGGTAGGATATGGCTACACCTTC	CASSEQGVGYGYTF
TRBV21-1	.	TRBJ1-5	.	TGTGCCAGCAGCAAACAGGGGACCGATCAGCCCCAGCATTTT	CASSKQGTDQPQHF